Each of the 17 T cell receptor beta chains below was sequenced from the same sample in a study of T cell responses to AZD1222 COVID-19 vaccine. Sequencing used immunoSEQ multiplex PCR; TCRdb keeps in-frame clones, though not all of them. The sample has more than 70,000 clones; 70% to 90% are singletons. Sequenced material: peripheral blood, taken on day 0 of MenACWY control vaccination. Receptor source: an adult in good health.

This clone was detected only once. This chain connects TRBV9 to TRBJ1-3; D is ambiguous. CDR3 length equals 17 residues. Trimming removed 4 bases from V and 0 bases from J, with 17 bases in between. Germline-derived CDR1 and CDR2 are SGDLS and YYNGEE. CDR3 coding DNA: TGTGCCAGCAGCCCCCGGTGGGGTCACCTCTCTGGAAACACCATATATTTT. Translated: CASSPRWGHLSGNTIYF.

J is TRBJ2-2 and V is TRBV28; 8 bases map to TRBD1. The CDR3 totals 16 residues. The ends lost 8 bases at V and 3 bases at J; junction bases unmatched: 11. CDR1 MDHEN and CDR2 SYDVKM come from the germline V gene. The CDR3 DNA reads TGTGCCAGCGAGTCCGGTTCGACAGGGGACACCGGGGAGCTGTTTTTT. This translates into CASESGSTGDTGELFF.

This clone was counted a few times. This chain joins TRBV4-1 and TRBJ1-2, with 8 positions matching TRBD1. Trimming took 0 bases from V and 6 from J; bases not matched to a gene: 3. This CDR3 region has 14 residues. The germline gives CDR1 MGHRA, CDR2 YSYEKL. The CDR3 loop is CASSQDATGDGYTF. CDR3 in DNA: TGCGCCAGCAGCCAAGATGCGACAGGGGATGGCTACACCTTC.

The V gene is TRBV5-1, the J gene TRBJ2-3; 9 nucleotides agree with TRBD2. The CDR3 loop spans 14 amino acids. V shed 5 bases and J 5 bases; nucleotides not matched to a gene: 6. The germline gives CDR1 SGHRS, CDR2 YFSETQ. The CDR3 here is CASSGGGAIDTQYF. The CDR3 region has the DNA TGCGCCAGCAGTGGCGGGGGGGCGATAGATACGCAGTATTTT. The variable domain in full, completed from reference TRBV5-1 and TRBJ2-3, reads KAGVTQTPRYLIKTRGQQVTLSCSPISGHRSVSWYQQTPGQGLQFLFEYFSETQRNKGNFPGRFSGRQFSNSRSEMNVSTLELGDSALYLCASSGGGAIDTQYFGPGTRLTVL.

This rearrangement joins TRBV30 to TRBJ1-5, with 8 positions matching TRBD1. From germline, CDR1 is GTSNPN and CDR2 SVGIG (reference sequence). This CDR3 is built from 15 residues. V lost 0 bases and J lost 4; bases outside the gene matches: 5. The CDR3 sequence is CAWSVGQGLNQPQHF. For the CDR3, the DNA is TGTGCCTGGAGTGTAGGACAGGGTTTAAATCAGCCCCAGCATTTT.

J is TRBJ2-2 and V is TRBV6-5; 7 bases map to TRBD2. Germline loops: CDR1 MNHEY, CDR2 SVGAGI. The CDR3 is 13 residues long. The V and J ends lost 7 bases and 1 base, in that order; junction bases with no gene match: 0. CDR3 bases: TGTGCCAGCACGGGGGGGAACACCGGGGAGCTGTTTTTT. As protein: CASTGGNTGELFF.

This clone showed up just once. V usage is TRBV9 and J usage is TRBJ2-2, with 8 bases matching TRBD1. V shed 0 bases and J 4 bases; nucleotides not matched to a gene: 2. Germline loops: CDR1 SGDLS, CDR2 YYNGEE. CDR3 length equals 15 residues. CDR3: CASSVETGGTGELFF. The CDR3 DNA sequence: TGTGCCAGCAGCGTAGAAACAGGGGGCACCGGGGAGCTGTTTTTT. Variable domain in full (rest from reference TRBV9 and TRBJ2-2): DSGVTQTPKHLITATGQRVTLRCSPRSGDLSVYWYQQSLDQGLQFLIQYYNGEERAKGNILERFSAQQFPDLHSELNLSSLELGDSALYFCASSVETGGTGELFFGEGSRLTVL.

The chain has TRBV7-9 and TRBJ1-1; tentative D call: TRBD1 (5 bases). CDR3 size: 13 residues. V was clipped by 1 base and J by 6 bases, with 9 bases between them. Germline values: CDR1 SEHNR, CDR2 FQNEAQ (reference sequence). CDR3 protein: CASSLGQGPEAFF. The CDR3 nucleotides are TGTGCCAGCAGCTTAGGTCAGGGTCCTGAAGCTTTCTTT.

This sequence joins TRBV5-4 and TRBJ1-2; 9 bases line up with TRBD1. V was clipped by 4 bases and J by 0 bases; unmatched bases: 7. The CDR3 loop spans 16 amino acids. Germline CDR1 SGHNT, CDR2 YYREEE (reference sequence). The CDR3 DNA follows: TGTGCCAGCAGCCCAGGGGACAGGGCGCCTAACTATGGCTACACCTTC. Protein sequence: CASSPGDRAPNYGYTF.

This clone was detected a few times. The chain joins TRBV2 to TRBJ1-1; no clear D. This CDR3 is built from 13 residues. Trimming left V 8 bases short and J 1 base short, with 11 bases between. Germline V lookup: CDR1 SNHLY, CDR2 FYNNEI. Written as DNA, the CDR3 is TGTGCCAGCGCCCCCGTAGGGAACACTGAAGCTTTCTTT. As protein: CASAPVGNTEAFF.

DNA of the CDR3: TGTGCCAGCAGCCCTGGGTCCTCCTACGAGCAGTACTTC. This translates into CASSPGSSYEQYF. The chain employs TRBV14 and TRBJ2-7; D is uncertain. CDR1 is SGHDN, CDR2 FVKESK, per germline. The CDR3 extends over 13 amino acids. The germline V and J ends were trimmed by 4 bases and 0 bases, with 7 bases remaining between them. The whole variable domain, remainder taken from reference TRBV14 and TRBJ2-7, is EAGVTQFPSHSVIEKGQTVTLRCDPISGHDNLYWYRRVMGKEIKFLLHFVKESKQDESGMPNNRFLAERTGGTYSTLKVQPAELEDSGVYFCASSPGSSYEQYFGPGTRLTVT.

J is TRBJ2-1 and V is TRBV4-1; D might be TRBD1 (6 bases). Germline V CDR1 and CDR2: MGHRA, YSYEKL. This CDR3 comprises 16 residues. Trimming took off 0 bases at V and 3 bases at J, with 12 bases between the two ends. The CDR3 DNA reads TGCGCCAGCAGCCAAGATCTAGGACAGTTCTACAATGAGCAGTTCTTC. This gives the protein CASSQDLGQFYNEQFF.

The J gene is TRBJ2-7, the V gene TRBV5-1, with 8 positions matching TRBD2. Germline V gene sequence: CDR1 SGHRS, CDR2 YFSETQ. The ends lost 0 bases at V and 6 bases at J; junction bases unmatched: 5. The length of the CDR3 is 14 residues. The CDR3 loop is CASSLEGGLGEQYF. The CDR3 nucleotides are TGCGCCAGCAGCTTGGAAGGGGGACTAGGCGAGCAGTACTTC.

The CDR3 spells CASSPNTGAGTF. In nucleotides, the CDR3 is TGTGCCAGCAGCCCTAACACGGGGGCGGGGACCTTC. V is TRBV7-9 and J is TRBJ1-2; D may be TRBD1 (6 bases). V lost 5 bases and J lost 14, with 18 bases in between. The V gene's germline CDR1 is SEHNR and CDR2 FQNEAQ (reference sequence). This CDR3 contains 12 residues.

The chain is built from TRBV27 and TRBJ1-3; D is undetermined. This CDR3 region has 12 residues. The V gene's germline CDR1 is MNHEY and CDR2 SMNVEV (reference sequence). Trimming removed 7 bases from V and 0 bases from J, with 4 bases in between. CDR3 sequence: CASIFSGNTIYF. CDR3 DNA sequence: TGTGCCAGCATTTTCTCTGGAAACACCATATATTTT.

The chain employs TRBV7-2 and TRBJ2-3; TRBD2 matches at 12 bases. V lost 4 bases, J lost 4 bases, and 6 bases stayed unmatched. The CDR3 is made up of 16 amino acids. CDR1 and CDR2 from the germline V gene are SGHTA and FQGNSA. The CDR3 reads CASSSRLAGAADTQYF. The CDR3 nucleotides are TGTGCCAGCAGCTCCCGACTAGCGGGGGCTGCAGATACGCAGTATTTT. Looking up the rest from reference TRBV7-2 and TRBJ2-3 gives the full variable domain: GAGVSQSPSNKVTEKGKDVELRCDPISGHTALYWYRQSLGQGLEFLIYFQGNSAPDKSGLPSDRFSAERTGGSVSTLTIQRTQQEDSAVYLCASSSRLAGAADTQYFGPGTRLTVL.

The chain joins TRBV24-1 to TRBJ2-1; D remains unclear. With 0 bases removed from V and 6 bases from J, the gap between germline ends came to 11 bases. The CDR3 consists of 15 residues. Germline values: CDR1 KGHDR, CDR2 SFDVKD. In DNA form, the CDR3 reads TGTGCCACCAGTGATTTGCCTGCGCTTTCCAATGAGCAGTTCTTC. This codes for CATSDLPALSNEQFF.